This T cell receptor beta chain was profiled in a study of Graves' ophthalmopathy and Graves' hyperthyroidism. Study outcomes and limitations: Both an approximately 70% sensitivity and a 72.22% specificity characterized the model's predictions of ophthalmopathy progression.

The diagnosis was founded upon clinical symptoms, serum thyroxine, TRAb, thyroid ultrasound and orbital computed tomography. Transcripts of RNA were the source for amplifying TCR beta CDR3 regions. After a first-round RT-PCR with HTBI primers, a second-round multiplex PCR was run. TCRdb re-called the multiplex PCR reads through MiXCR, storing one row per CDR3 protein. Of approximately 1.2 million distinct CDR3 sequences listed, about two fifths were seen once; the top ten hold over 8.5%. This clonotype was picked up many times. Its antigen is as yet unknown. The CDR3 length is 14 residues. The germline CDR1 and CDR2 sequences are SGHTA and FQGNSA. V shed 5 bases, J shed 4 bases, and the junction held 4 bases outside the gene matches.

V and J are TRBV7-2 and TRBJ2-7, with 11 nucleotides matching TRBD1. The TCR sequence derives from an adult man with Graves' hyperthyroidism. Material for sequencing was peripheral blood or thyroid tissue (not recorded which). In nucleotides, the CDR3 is TGTGCCAGCAGCGACGGGGACAGGGGGTACGAGCAGTACTTC. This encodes CASSDGDRGYEQYF. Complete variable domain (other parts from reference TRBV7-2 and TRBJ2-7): GAGVSQSPSNKVTEKGKDVELRCDPISGHTALYWYRQSLGQGLEFLIYFQGNSAPDKSGLPSDRFSAERTGGSVSTLTIQRTQQEDSAVYLCASSDGDRGYEQYFGPGTRLTVT.